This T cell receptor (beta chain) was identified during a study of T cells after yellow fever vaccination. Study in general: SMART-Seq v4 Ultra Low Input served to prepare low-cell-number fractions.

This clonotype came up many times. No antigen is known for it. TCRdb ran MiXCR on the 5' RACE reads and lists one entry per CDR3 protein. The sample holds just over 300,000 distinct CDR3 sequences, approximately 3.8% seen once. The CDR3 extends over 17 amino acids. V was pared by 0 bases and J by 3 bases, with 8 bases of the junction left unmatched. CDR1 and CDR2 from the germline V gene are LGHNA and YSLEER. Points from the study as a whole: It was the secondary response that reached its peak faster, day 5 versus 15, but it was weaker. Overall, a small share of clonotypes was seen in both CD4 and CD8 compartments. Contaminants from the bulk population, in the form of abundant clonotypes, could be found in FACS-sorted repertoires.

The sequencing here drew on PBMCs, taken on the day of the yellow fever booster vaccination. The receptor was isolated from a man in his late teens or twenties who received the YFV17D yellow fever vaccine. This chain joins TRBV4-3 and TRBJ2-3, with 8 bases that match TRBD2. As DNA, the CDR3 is TGCGCCAGCAGCCAAGAAAGTCCAGCGGGGGAGACAGATACGCAGTATTTT. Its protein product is CASSQESPAGETDTQYF.